Below, 26 T cell receptor beta chains from the same sample are listed, as sequenced in a study of blood T cell repertoires in COVID-19 (TCRdb year 2020). Libraries were built with the immunoSEQ multiplex PCR assay. Drawn from immuneACCESS, this table holds only the in-frame rearrangements with V and J called that TCRdb kept. Clones are partly lost; checked studies trace under half to an unresolved V gene and leave the rest unexplained. A total of some 260,000 clones appear in this sample, roughly 85% of them only once. The ten biggest clones cover about 3% of the sample. Source material: peripheral blood. These receptors all stem from a man younger than 35 with active or convalescent COVID-19.

The V and J genes are TRBV28 and TRBJ1-4; D possibly corresponds to TRBD1 (6 bases). This CDR3 is 14 amino acids long. The germline V gene encodes CDR1 MDHEN and CDR2 SYDVKM. The V and J ends lost 6 bases and 7 bases respectively, with 15 bases between them. CDR3 residues: CASRLGGVSEKLFF. CDR3 coding DNA: TGTGCCAGCAGGCTAGGGGGGGTTAGTGAAAAACTGTTTTTT.

Many counts were recorded for this clone. This rearrangement joins TRBV5-1 to TRBJ2-5, with 7 bases fitting TRBD1. V dropped 0 bases and J dropped 3; count of bases not matched to a gene: 5. Germline V CDR1 and CDR2: SGHRS, YFSETQ. The CDR3 sequence is 15 residues long. The CDR3 sequence is CASSLAGTEKETQYF. The CDR3 nucleotides are TGCGCCAGCAGCTTGGCAGGGACAGAGAAAGAGACCCAGTACTTC.

The J gene is TRBJ1-2, the V gene TRBV9; D uncertain. CDR1 and CDR2 from the germline V gene are SGDLS and YYNGEE. CDR3 size: 14 residues. Trimming removed 4 bases from V and 2 bases from J, with 12 bases in between. The CDR3 reads CASSPTTANYGYTF. For the CDR3, the DNA is TGTGCCAGCAGCCCTACGACTGCAAACTATGGCTACACCTTC. The variable domain in full, completed from reference TRBV9 and TRBJ1-2, reads DSGVTQTPKHLITATGQRVTLRCSPRSGDLSVYWYQQSLDQGLQFLIQYYNGEERAKGNILERFSAQQFPDLHSELNLSSLELGDSALYFCASSPTTANYGYTFGSGTRLTVV.

The chain uses TRBV7-2 and TRBJ2-3; TRBD2 might be the D (5 bases). The CDR3 is 16 residues long. With 7 bases removed from V and 0 bases from J, the gap between germline ends came to 17 bases. Germline V lookup: CDR1 SGHTA, CDR2 FQGNSA. In DNA form, the CDR3 reads TGTGCCAGCACCCTCTCCGGGGTTTTGAGCACAGATACGCAGTATTTT. Translation: CASTLSGVLSTDTQYF. Using reference TRBV7-2 and TRBJ2-3 for the parts outside the CDR3, the full variable domain is GAGVSQSPSNKVTEKGKDVELRCDPISGHTALYWYRQSLGQGLEFLIYFQGNSAPDKSGLPSDRFSAERTGGSVSTLTIQRTQQEDSAVYLCASTLSGVLSTDTQYFGPGTRLTVL.

The chain joins TRBV18 to TRBJ2-5; tentatively, D is TRBD1 (6 bases). Germline-derived CDR1 and CDR2 are KGHSH and LQKENI. CDR3 length equals 14 residues. V shed 4 bases and J shed 5 bases, with 14 bases lying between them. The CDR3 protein is CASSQGQVQETQYF. The CDR3 region has the DNA TGTGCCAGCTCACAGGGACAAGTACAGGAGACCCAGTACTTC.

A few counts support this clone. Other DNA sequences from this sample encode an identical CDR3 as well. The chain is built from TRBV4-3 and TRBJ1-3, with unresolved D. The CDR3 extends over 16 amino acids. V lost 1 base to trimming and J lost 0 bases, with 10 bases between them. From germline, CDR1 is LGHNA and CDR2 YSLEER. The CDR3 DNA is TGCGCCAGCAGCCAAGGGGCAGTTCACTCTGGAAACACCATATATTTT. This sequence encodes CASSQGAVHSGNTIYF.

As concerns this clone: Other DNA sequences in this specimen translate into the identical CDR3. In nucleotides, the CDR3 is TGTGCCAGCAGCCTCGGACAGGGTCAGCCCCAGCATTTT. This codes for CASSLGQGQPQHF. V is TRBV7-2 and J is TRBJ1-5, with 8 bases aligning to TRBD1. Trimming at V came to 5 bases and at J to 6 bases, leaving 3 bases not matched to a gene. Germline lookup yields CDR1 SGHTA and CDR2 FQGNSA. The CDR3 length is 13 residues.

In this sample, this clone turned up a few times. The chain recombines TRBV5-6 with TRBJ1-2; 9 bases agree with TRBD1. The CDR3 contains 15 residues. V lost 3 bases to trimming and J lost 7 bases; unmatched junction nucleotides: 10. In germline, CDR1 is SGHDT, CDR2 YYEEEE. CDR3 sequence reads: CASSSPGQGTAGYTF. The CDR3 DNA reads as TGTGCCAGCAGCTCGCCGGGACAGGGTACAGCTGGCTACACCTTC.

V usage is TRBV2 and J usage is TRBJ1-1; 7 nucleotides match TRBD1. Unmatched junction bases numbered 6, after V lost 6 bases and J lost 5 bases. Germline V lookup: CDR1 SNHLY, CDR2 FYNNEI. CDR3 size: 13 residues. CDR3 nucleotide sequence: TGTGCCAGCAGCCGACAGGGAAGGACTGAAGCTTTCTTT. This gives the protein CASSRQGRTEAFF. Variable domain in full (rest from reference TRBV2 and TRBJ1-1): EPEVTQTPSHQVTQMGQEVILRCVPISNHLYFYWYRQILGQKVEFLVSFYNNEISEKSEIFDDQFSVERPDGSNFTLKIRSTKLEDSAMYFCASSRQGRTEAFFGQGTRLTVV.

The V call is TRBV7-3, the J call TRBJ2-1; 7 bases are a match to TRBD1. Unmatched junction bases numbered 8, after V lost 4 bases and J lost 5 bases. The length of the CDR3 is 15 residues. The germline V gene has CDR1 SGHTA and CDR2 FQGTGA. The CDR3 region is CASSWTGTDNNEQFF. The CDR3 nucleotides read TGTGCCAGCAGCTGGACCGGGACAGACAACAATGAGCAGTTCTTC.

This clone was observed once. V gene TRBV5-4 combines with J gene TRBJ2-3, with 9 bases identical to TRBD2. J was trimmed by 2 bases and V by 0 bases; bases with no gene match: 1. CDR3 size: 15 residues. Germline V gene lookup returns CDR1 SGHNT and CDR2 YYREEE (reference sequence). CDR3 bases: TGTGCCAGCAGCTTGGGCGGGGGGGACACAGATACGCAGTATTTT. Translated: CASSLGGGDTDTQYF.

In this sample, this clone turned up once. V gene TRBV7-2 combines with J gene TRBJ2-5; 9 bases align to TRBD1. The CDR3 is made up of 17 amino acids. J gave up 4 bases and V 4 bases, and 13 bases lay outside the gene matches. CDR1 is SGHTA, CDR2 FQGNSA, per germline. The CDR3 here is CASSSKTKQGAGETQYF. The CDR3 nucleotides read TGTGCCAGCAGCTCCAAGACCAAACAGGGGGCAGGAGAGACCCAGTACTTC.

The chain employs TRBV5-1 and TRBJ1-1; D might be TRBD1 (6 bases). V lost 0 bases, J lost 1 base, and 10 bases lay in between. CDR3 length equals 15 residues. Germline assignment: CDR1 SGHRS and CDR2 YFSETQ. The CDR3 region has the DNA TGCGCCAGCAGCTTGGATGCGGGGGCGAACACTGAAGCTTTCTTT. Translated: CASSLDAGANTEAFF. The variable domain in full, with the rest retrieved from reference TRBV5-1 and TRBJ1-1, is KAGVTQTPRYLIKTRGQQVTLSCSPISGHRSVSWYQQTPGQGLQFLFEYFSETQRNKGNFPGRFSGRQFSNSRSEMNVSTLELGDSALYLCASSLDAGANTEAFFGQGTRLTVV.

The chain has TRBV14 and TRBJ1-1; 8 bases match TRBD1. The V segment lost 2 bases and the J segment 11 bases; nucleotides outside the gene matches: 7. This CDR3 comprises 13 residues. CDR1 is SGHDN and CDR2 is FVKESK in the germline V gene. This CDR3 reads CASSQTLQGAAFF. Here the CDR3 DNA reads TGTGCCAGCAGCCAAACATTGCAGGGGGCGGCTTTCTTT.

This chain uses TRBV6-5 with TRBJ2-7; D might be TRBD1 (6 bases). V lost 2 bases and J lost 0, with 11 bases in between. This CDR3 has 15 residues. CDR1 is MNHEY and CDR2 is SVGAGI in the germline V gene. The chain's CDR3 is CASSYGGSNSYEQYF. DNA of the CDR3: TGTGCCAGCAGTTACGGGGGCTCCAACTCCTACGAGCAGTACTTC.

The V gene is TRBV10-3, the J gene TRBJ1-3; 9 bases agree with TRBD1. The CDR3 is made up of 19 amino acids. V gave up 4 bases and J gave up 2 bases; unmatched junction bases: 15. CDR1 ENHRY and CDR2 SYGVKD come from the germline V gene. CDR3 loop: CAISGTGTGLFLTGNTIYF. The CDR3 nucleotides read TGTGCCATCAGTGGCACCGGGACAGGGCTATTTCTCACTGGAAACACCATATATTTT.

V gene TRBV10-2 combines with J gene TRBJ1-2; D is unresolved. Germline assignment: CDR1 WSHSY and CDR2 SAAADI. Deletions cut 0 bases from V and 14 bases from J, with 16 bases between. This CDR3 has 13 amino acids. The CDR3 DNA follows: TGCGCCAGCAGTGAGTCAGTGACGGGGAAGTTTACCTTC. It translates to CASSESVTGKFTF.

V gene TRBV28 combines with J gene TRBJ1-1; no clear D. Germline V gene data show CDR1 as MDHEN and CDR2 as SYDVKM. V lost 6 bases, J lost 3 bases, and 20 bases lay in between. The CDR3 has 16 amino acids. The CDR3 DNA sequence: TGTGCCAGCAGCCCCTGGACTGCGGCGGAAGACACTGAAGCTTTCTTT. Its translation is CASSPWTAAEDTEAFF. The full variable domain, completed using reference TRBV28 and TRBJ1-1, is DVKVTQSSRYLVKRTGEKVFLECVQDMDHENMFWYRQDPGLGLRLIYFSYDVKMKEKGDIPEGYSVSREKKERFSLILESASTNQTSMYLCASSPWTAAEDTEAFFGQGTRLTVV.

This clone was detected only a few times. The chain is built from TRBV2 and TRBJ2-7, with D possibly being TRBD1 (6 bases). CDR3 length equals 13 residues. Germline CDR1 is SNHLY and CDR2 is FYNNEI. V gave up 7 bases and J gave up 1 base, with 11 bases separating them. DNA for the CDR3: TGTGCCAGCACCAGGGGTGGGTCCTACGAGCAGTACTTC. It encodes CASTRGGSYEQYF.

The chain joins TRBV12-3 or TRBV12-4 to TRBJ2-3; D possibly corresponds to TRBD1 (5 bases). Trimming removed 5 bases at V and 7 bases at J, with 10 bases between. The CDR3 totals 12 residues. The CDR3 region has the DNA TGTGCCAGCAGTCCCCAGGGAAATACGCAGTATTTT. Protein: CASSPQGNTQYF.

The chain recombines TRBV10-2 with TRBJ1-5; D not resolved. The CDR3 contains 13 residues. Trimming removed 3 bases from V and 7 bases from J, with 10 bases in between. The germline CDR1 and CDR2 sequences are WSHSY and SAAADI. The CDR3 DNA reads TGCGCCAGCAGTGACCGGGAGGGACAGCCCCAGCATTTT. It is translated as CASSDREGQPQHF.

V is TRBV9 and J is TRBJ1-1; D unresolved. Germline V gene lookup returns CDR1 SGDLS and CDR2 YYNGEE. This CDR3 spans 15 amino acids. V dropped 4 bases and J dropped 1 base, with 14 bases sitting between them. In DNA form, the CDR3 reads TGTGCCAGCAGCTTCGGACTGATAGAGAACACTGAAGCTTTCTTT. This gives the protein CASSFGLIENTEAFF. The full variable domain, completed using reference TRBV9 and TRBJ1-1, is DSGVTQTPKHLITATGQRVTLRCSPRSGDLSVYWYQQSLDQGLQFLIQYYNGEERAKGNILERFSAQQFPDLHSELNLSSLELGDSALYFCASSFGLIENTEAFFGQGTRLTVV.

Here the CDR3 reads CASSQEYIGTEFSYEQYF. CDR3 sequence (DNA): TGTGCCAGCAGCCAAGAGTATATAGGGACAGAATTTAGCTACGAGCAGTACTTC. The chain has TRBV3-1 (or the pseudogene TRBV3-2) and TRBJ2-7; 7 nucleotides align to TRBD1. Germline V gene sequence: CDR1 LGHDT, CDR2 YNNKEL (reference sequence). The CDR3 length is 18 residues. J was trimmed by 3 bases and V by 0 bases; bases with no gene match: 14.

This chain links TRBV28 with TRBJ1-1; 10 bases are a match to TRBD1. V lost 6 bases and J lost 0; bases outside the gene matches: 31. This CDR3 region has 24 residues. Germline-derived CDR1 and CDR2 are MDHEN and SYDVKM. The CDR3 region has the DNA TGTGCCAGCAGCCCCGGGGCCATAGCCCCCCCATCGACAGGGGGCATATCGGTGAACACTGAAGCTTTCTTT. It codes for CASSPGAIAPPSTGGISVNTEAFF.

This chain uses TRBV20-1 with TRBJ2-7; 8 positions agree with TRBD2. Germline CDR1 and CDR2: DFQATT and SNEGSKA (reference sequence). The CDR3 sequence is 14 residues long. Trimming cost V 3 bases and J 2 bases; bases outside gene matches: 6. The CDR3 nucleotides are TGCAGTGCTAGTCGTCCGGGGGGGACCTACGAGCAGTACTTC. Amino acid sequence: CSASRPGGTYEQYF.

The chain combines TRBV30 with TRBJ2-2; 9 bases agree with TRBD2. Germline loops: CDR1 GTSNPN, CDR2 SVGIG (reference sequence). V gave up 1 base and J gave up 6 bases; unmatched junction bases: 18. The CDR3 loop spans 19 amino acids. The DNA for the CDR3 is TGTGCCTGGAGTGCCCGGCCGGGGGCGGGGGGGTCCCTTCCCGGGGAGCTGTTTTTT. Amino acid sequence: CAWSARPGAGGSLPGELFF.